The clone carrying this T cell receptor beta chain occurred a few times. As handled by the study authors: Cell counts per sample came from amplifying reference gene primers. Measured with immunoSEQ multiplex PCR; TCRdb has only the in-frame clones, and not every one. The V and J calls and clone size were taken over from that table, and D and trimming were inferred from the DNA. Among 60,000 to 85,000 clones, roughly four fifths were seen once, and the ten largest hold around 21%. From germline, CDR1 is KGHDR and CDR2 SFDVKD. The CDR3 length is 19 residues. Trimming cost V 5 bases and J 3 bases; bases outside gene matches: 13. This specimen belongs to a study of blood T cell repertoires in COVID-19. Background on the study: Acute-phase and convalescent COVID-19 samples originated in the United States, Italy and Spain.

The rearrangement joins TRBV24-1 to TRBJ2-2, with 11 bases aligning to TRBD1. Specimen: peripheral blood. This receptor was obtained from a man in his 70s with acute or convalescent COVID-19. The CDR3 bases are TGTGCCACCAGTGTCGGGGGTCTTGGACAGGGGGCGGACACCGGGGAGCTGTTTTTT. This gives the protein CATSVGGLGQGADTGELFF.